The 23 T cell receptor beta chains below come from one sample, sequenced in a study of blood T cell repertoires in COVID-19. Some clones are missing from TCRdb's copy, which holds only in-frame ones; the method was immunoSEQ multiplex PCR. The data show about 42,000 clones, about 77% seen once. Material for sequencing was peripheral blood. Receptor source: a woman between 65 and 79 years old with acute or convalescent COVID-19.

This sequence joins TRBV2 and TRBJ1-5, with D hard to call. In germline, CDR1 is SNHLY, CDR2 FYNNEI. V dropped 0 bases and J dropped 2 bases, with 14 bases sitting between them. The length of the CDR3 is 17 residues. The CDR3: CASSEARKVGGNQPQHF. DNA of the CDR3: TGTGCCAGCAGTGAAGCGCGTAAGGTCGGAGGCAATCAGCCCCAGCATTTT. Supplemented by reference TRBV2 and TRBJ1-5, the full variable domain reads EPEVTQTPSHQVTQMGQEVILRCVPISNHLYFYWYRQILGQKVEFLVSFYNNEISEKSEIFDDQFSVERPDGSNFTLKIRSTKLEDSAMYFCASSEARKVGGNQPQHFGDGTRLSIL.

The chain recombines TRBV6-6 with TRBJ1-5; no clear D. With 6 bases removed from V and 2 bases from J, the gap between germline ends came to 11 bases. CDR1 is MNHNY and CDR2 is SVGAGI in the germline V gene (reference sequence). The CDR3 totals 14 residues. Here the CDR3 reads CASSSSRGNQPQHF. The CDR3 bases are TGTGCCAGCAGCTCCAGTCGGGGCAATCAGCCCCAGCATTTT.

This clone counts as medium-sized (0.01 to 0.1%). This rearrangement joins TRBV19 to TRBJ1-5; perhaps TRBD1 as D (5 bases). With 6 bases removed from V and 0 bases from J, the gap between germline ends came to 15 bases. This CDR3 spans 16 amino acids. CDR1 LNHDA and CDR2 SQIVND come from the germline V gene (reference sequence). DNA of the CDR3: TGTGCCAGTAGCCTCGGCGGGGACGATAGCAATCAGCCCCAGCATTTT. It yields the protein CASSLGGDDSNQPQHF.

The chain combines TRBV10-3 with TRBJ1-6; no firm D call. The CDR3 has 16 amino acids. The germline V and J ends were trimmed by 6 bases and 4 bases, with 16 bases remaining between them. Germline V gene data show CDR1 as ENHRY and CDR2 as SYGVKD. Written as DNA, the CDR3 is TGTGCCATCAGCTTCGGCAGGTCGGCGTATAATTCACCCCTCCACTTT. The encoded protein is CAISFGRSAYNSPLHF.

The chain links TRBV12-3 or TRBV12-4 to TRBJ1-2; D may be TRBD1 (5 bases). CDR3 length: 13 amino acids. Trimming took off 1 base at V and 10 bases at J, with 13 bases between the two ends. The CDR3 spells CASSLGSDRYYTF. CDR3 nucleotide sequence: TGTGCCAGCAGTTTAGGTTCCGACAGATACTACACCTTC.

The rearrangement joins TRBV28 to TRBJ2-1; 9 bases are shared with TRBD1. Germline-derived CDR1 and CDR2 are MDHEN and SYDVKM. The V and J ends lost 2 bases and 7 bases, in that order; junction bases with no gene match: 9. This CDR3 has 16 residues. The CDR3 coding sequence is TGTGCCAGCAGTTTACTCCCGGGACAGGGAGAGAATGAGCAGTTCTTC. It translates to CASSLLPGQGENEQFF.

V gene TRBV28 combines with J gene TRBJ1-2, with 12 bases fitting TRBD1. Looked up from germline, CDR1 is MDHEN and CDR2 is SYDVKM. The CDR3 extends over 15 amino acids. V lost 9 bases, J lost 8 bases, and 13 bases stayed unmatched. The CDR3 sequence is CASGSGGTGGGGYTF. The CDR3 region has the DNA TGTGCCAGTGGATCCGGCGGGACAGGGGGCGGAGGCTACACCTTC.

The CDR3 spells CASGLQGYEQYF. CDR3 nucleotide sequence: TGTGCCAGCGGCTTACAGGGGTACGAGCAGTACTTC. V and J are TRBV27 and TRBJ2-7, with 7 bases matching TRBD1. Germline V CDR1 and CDR2: MNHEY, SMNVEV (reference sequence). CDR3 size: 12 residues. Germline trimming cut 8 bases from V and 4 bases from J; bases unmatched to any gene: 5.

The CDR3 DNA reads TGTGCCAGCGCCCGACAGGAGAACACTGAAGCTTTCTTT. It codes for CASARQENTEAFF. The gene calls are TRBV14 and TRBJ1-1; the D gene is possibly TRBD1 (6 bases). Germline CDR1 reads SGHDN; CDR2 reads FVKESK. This CDR3 contains 13 residues. Trimming pared 8 bases from V and 1 base from J, leaving 11 bases between.

This clone was observed a single time. The genes are TRBV7-2 and TRBJ1-4; D gene ambiguous. The V and J ends lost 1 base and 5 bases respectively, with 8 bases between them. The CDR3 consists of 14 residues. Germline CDR1 SGHTA, CDR2 FQGNSA. As DNA, the CDR3 is TGTGCCAGCAGCTTAGGAGGGCGGAATGAAAAACTGTTTTTT. Protein product: CASSLGGRNEKLFF.

The chain is built from TRBV10-3 and TRBJ1-2, with a possible D match to TRBD1 (5 bases). V lost 0 bases to trimming and J lost 2 bases, with 7 bases between them. In germline, CDR1 is ENHRY, CDR2 SYGVKD. The CDR3 runs to 14 residues. The CDR3 protein is CAISESGGNYGYTF. The CDR3, as DNA: TGTGCCATCAGTGAGTCGGGGGGGAACTATGGCTACACCTTC.

This chain connects TRBV28 to TRBJ2-7, with 9 positions matching TRBD2. The germline V gene encodes CDR1 MDHEN and CDR2 SYDVKM. V was clipped by 6 bases and J by 4 bases; unmatched bases: 4. The CDR3 has 13 residues. For the CDR3, the DNA is TGTGCCAGCAGCCTAGCGGGAATTTACGAGCAGTACTTC. It is translated as CASSLAGIYEQYF.

The rearrangement uses TRBV7-9 and TRBJ1-2; D remains ambiguous. The V end lost 5 bases, the J end lost 10 bases, and 11 bases lay between the germline ends. The CDR3 sequence is 11 residues long. CDR1 SEHNR and CDR2 FQNEAQ come from the germline V gene (reference sequence). This chain's CDR3 is CASSPRNLYTF. The CDR3 DNA reads TGTGCCAGCAGCCCGAGGAACCTCTACACCTTC.

CDR3 bases: TGCAGCGTTGAAGACACAGTGCGGGCGAACACTGAAGCTTTCTTT. It codes for CSVEDTVRANTEAFF. The chain employs TRBV29-1 and TRBJ1-1; D not resolved. Germline CDR1 reads SQVTM; CDR2 reads ANQGSEA. V lost 0 bases to trimming and J lost 1 base, with 12 bases between them. The CDR3 is 15 residues long.

This clone appeared a single time. This chain links TRBV7-9 with TRBJ1-1, with D tentatively TRBD1 (5 bases). The CDR3 runs 12 residues. CDR1 and CDR2 from the germline V gene are SEHNR and FQNEAQ (reference sequence). Trimming took off 5 bases at V and 4 bases at J, with 8 bases between the two ends. DNA of the CDR3: TGTGCCAGCAGCGCGCAGGGCACTGAAGCTTTCTTT. This gives the protein CASSAQGTEAFF.

A few counts support this clone. V gene TRBV3-1 (or the pseudogene TRBV3-2) combines with J gene TRBJ2-1; the match to TRBD2 covers 7 bases. V lost 0 bases and J lost 3; bases outside the gene matches: 8. From germline, CDR1 is LGHDT and CDR2 YNNKEL (reference sequence). The CDR3 loop spans 17 amino acids. CDR3 protein: CASSQDVWEGRYNEQFF. CDR3 coding DNA: TGTGCCAGCAGCCAAGATGTGTGGGAGGGCCGCTACAATGAGCAGTTCTTC.

The chain uses TRBV14 and TRBJ2-7; TRBD2 might be the D (6 bases). The CDR3 length is 11 residues. Germline V gene lookup returns CDR1 SGHDN and CDR2 FVKESK. V lost 4 bases and J 7 bases, leaving 8 bases between the germline ends. This chain's CDR3 is CASSPGLEQYF. CDR3 nucleotide sequence: TGTGCCAGCAGCCCCGGACTAGAGCAGTACTTC.

This clone came up once. The chain has TRBV3-1 (or the pseudogene TRBV3-2) and TRBJ1-2; perhaps TRBD1 as D (6 bases). V lost 2 bases to trimming and J lost 3 bases, with 13 bases between them. CDR3 length equals 15 residues. CDR1 LGHDT and CDR2 YNNKEL come from the germline V gene (reference sequence). CDR3 protein: CASSQSIGQYYGYTF. The CDR3 region has the DNA TGTGCCAGCAGCCAAAGTATAGGACAGTACTATGGCTACACCTTC.

This clone occurred once. The CDR3 DNA follows: TGTGCCAGCAAACCGGGAGACTCCTTAGGCGGTAGAGCTTTCTTT. Amino acids: CASKPGDSLGGRAFF. The rearrangement links TRBV6-4 to TRBJ1-1; D is uncertain. The length of the CDR3 is 15 residues. V lost 7 bases and J lost 10, with 25 bases in between. CDR1 and CDR2 (germline): MRHNA, SNTAGT.

This clone came up once. The chain recombines TRBV4-3 with TRBJ1-5, with D possibly matching TRBD1 (6 bases). From germline, CDR1 is LGHNA and CDR2 YSLEER. The CDR3 has 13 residues. V dropped 2 bases and J dropped 7 bases, with 9 bases sitting between them. The DNA of the CDR3 is TGCGCCAGCAGCCAAAGGGGGGGCCAGCCCCAGCATTTT. The encoded protein is CASSQRGGQPQHF.

This clone was seen repeatedly, ten times or more. J is TRBJ1-1 and V is TRBV7-3; no reliable D call. Trimming left V 6 bases short and J 0 bases short, with 8 bases between. From germline, CDR1 is SGHTA and CDR2 FQGTGA. This CDR3 is 13 amino acids long. The CDR3 sequence: CASSALLNTEAFF. The CDR3 nucleotides are TGTGCCAGCAGTGCACTTTTGAACACTGAAGCTTTCTTT.

The rearrangement joins TRBV14 to TRBJ2-7, with 10 bases matching TRBD1. The CDR3 length is 15 residues. After removal of 4 bases from V and 4 bases from J, the junction contained 7 bases not matched to a gene. Germline V gives CDR1 SGHDN, CDR2 FVKESK. The CDR3 here is CASSLLGGQGYEQYF. Here the CDR3 DNA reads TGTGCCAGCAGCCTCCTAGGGGGACAGGGGTACGAGCAGTACTTC.

The chain has TRBV28 and TRBJ1-2; the match to TRBD1 covers 9 bases. The CDR3 extends over 18 amino acids. Germline assignment: CDR1 MDHEN and CDR2 SYDVKM. J lost 5 bases, V lost 6 bases, and 19 bases had no gene match. In nucleotides, the CDR3 is TGTGCCAGCAGCCAACAAAGGCTGGGGGACAGGGTCAGGTATGGCTACACCTTC. Encoded protein: CASSQQRLGDRVRYGYTF.